The T cell receptor beta chain described here comes from a study of shared clonotypes between healthy human individuals (dated by TCRdb to 2019 to 2021). Study-wide context: A couple of women and a few men aged 18 to 49 years were included in the cohort. To estimate repertoire size and how much clonotypes are shared between individuals, the study performed deep sequencing of blood TCR repertoires from roughly five healthy adults. For each donor, three plates each were used for CD4 naive and CD4 memory, two plates were used for CD8 naive, and one plate was used for CD8 memory. Between about 0.94 and 8.9 billion PBMCs per donor were obtained by leukapheresis. To increase sequencing depth and limit assay-specific biases, different laboratories used diverse techniques to prepare libraries and sequence TCR repertoires.

Overall study results and their limits: Sampling was restricted to blood, and TCR repertoires in tissues likely differ from the TCR repertoires found in blood. Compared with non-shared clonotypes, the clonotypes found in all four sorted-subset donors had higher generation probabilities. When a handful of donors were compared, the shared fraction of clonotypes was about 5.4% for naive CD4, 3.5% for naive CD8, roughly 2.5% for memory CD4, and roughly 0.43% for memory CD8. Naive subsets generally had larger estimated clonotype richness than memory subsets. Pairwise subsampling indicated that sequencing depth was expected to affect the degree of clonotype sharing among donors. Incomplete sequencing was indicated by rarefaction of sorted-subset datasets, despite the large sequencing depth. Because the study included only a small number of donors, the genetic and exposure-history diversity represented was limited.

Using the deep immunoSEQ assay, TCR CDR3 regions were amplified from genomic DNA by multiplex PCR. Extracted genomic DNA from each cell subset was spread evenly across all wells of several immunoSEQ 96-well plates, with each plate serving as a replicate. For sorted subsets, 150 to 200 ng genomic DNA, equal to 30,000 to 35,000 T cell genomes, was loaded into each replicate PCR. Purified libraries were quantified with a Qubit 3.0 fluorometer, sized on a Bioanalyzer 2100, and re-quantified with the KAPA Library Quantification kit. Each immunoSEQ 96-well plate was sequenced on its own single-read 150-cycle Illumina NextSeq 550 flow cell. Regarding the original processing steps: Because the immunoSEQ output held only junctional sequences and lacked quality scores, the filtering could not match the filtering applied to full-length reads. To assign V/J genes and CDR3, sequences were annotated using PyIR, a Python wrapper for IgBLAST v1.9, with IMGT germline references. Any read was removed if the V/J assignment was weak (E-value above 1e-6), the CDR3 was missing, or the read contained stop codons, out-of-frame junctions, or ambiguous translated residues. V3J clonotypes were defined as sequences sharing the same inferred V gene, J gene, and CDR3 amino acid sequence. Percentage overlap between repertoires was calculated by dividing the number of shared unique clonotypes by the size of the smaller repertoire. Richness of each repertoire was evaluated using RTK rarefaction, the Chao1 estimator, and Recon v2.1 estimates of unobserved clonotypes. Generation probabilities were computed with OLGA for all TCRbeta clonotypes obtained by the gDNA method from several donors. The table was pulled from immuneACCESS by TCRdb, which kept in-frame rearrangements only. Such tables lose some clones; where checked, under half of the loss comes from unresolved V genes, and the rest has no known cause. V, J and clone size reflect that table, while D and trimming were determined from the DNA. In all, the sample holds fewer than 850,000 clones, and about 90% of those were seen once. Clones ranked in the top ten supply about 34% of the sample.

A remark on this clone: Its antigen has not been determined. The input lacks base qualities; no much larger clone sits a single base away.

The germline V gene supplies CDR1 MGHRA and CDR2 YSYEKL. V is trimmed back by 4 bases and J by 1 base, and the junction contains 10 bases that no gene match accounts for. The CDR3 sequence holds 17 residues, the cysteine and phenylalanine included. The read is trimmed to its CDR3 DNA, 51 bases read in frame from base 1. Healthy HIV-negative adults with no recently reported acute infections or vaccinations were included as donors. Every donor was a Caucasian adult living in Nashville, Tennessee, USA. CD8 memory samples combined magnetically selected CD45RO+ cells with CCR7-negative CD45RA+ effector memory (TemRA) cells. Blood was collected by leukapheresis, and PBMCs were isolated by Ficoll-Histopaque density gradient centrifugation and then cryopreserved in liquid nitrogen vapor phase. Analytical flow cytometry was used to check the purity and quantity of every magnetically sorted T cell population. Each sorted fraction had its genomic DNA isolated and then quantified by UV absorbance on a Nanodrop 2000c.

The sequenced sample was memory CD8+ T cells from PBMCs. This specimen's cell subset or site label, per the study, means: CD45RO+ cells pooled with CCR7-negative TemRA cells. The rearranged segments are TRBV4-1 and TRBJ2-1, with TRBD2 matching 7 junction bases. The clonotype was recovered from a man in his late teens or twenties in good health. Some clones in this sample may be carry-over from other donors' samples. For the CDR3, the sequence is CASSLKSGAASYNEQFF. Here is the DNA: TGCGCCAGCAGCCTGAAGAGCGGGGCCGCTTCCTACAATGAGCAGTTCTTC.